This entry is about one TCR beta chain. Trimming took off 0 bases at V and 2 bases at J, with 13 bases between the two ends. Germline V lookup: CDR1 SGHRS, CDR2 YFSETQ. The CDR3 runs to 16 residues. Produced via immunoSEQ multiplex PCR; TCRdb's table is partial and in-frame only. The sample consists of 300,000 or so clones, around 72% of them appearing once. The data derive from a study of shared clonotypes between healthy human individuals. Whole-study context: The cohort comprised a couple of women and a few men. Their ages spanned 18 to 49 years.

Donors comprised healthy HIV-negative adults lacking recent acute infections or vaccinations. Each sample came from a Caucasian adult donor living in Nashville, Tennessee. The sequenced material came from memory CD4+ T cells sorted from blood. Subset reported: CD45RA-negative fraction. The chain is built from TRBV5-1 and TRBJ2-3; D unclear. This TCR was sampled from a man between 25 and 39 years old in good health. CDR3 nucleotides: TGCGCCAGCAGCTTGGACGTCGGCCTTGCCACAGATACGCAGTATTTT. Its translation: CASSLDVGLATDTQYF.